Listed below are T cell receptor beta chains from one sample, sequenced in a study of cytomegalovirus exposure and HLA in healthy donors. Profiled with immunoSEQ multiplex PCR; TCRdb holds only in-frame clones, not every one. The sample contains 150,000 or so clones, around three quarters of which appear only once. The specimen was PBMCs. Receptor source: a male donor in good health and CMV-seronegative. CDR3s include the opening cysteine and the closing phenylalanine or tryptophan. Each record gives: V gene, J gene, clone size, D gene, CDR3 protein, CDR3 DNA. D genes are given only for firm matches. Not every row has a clone size; where given, it reads once, few, many or a size class.

V: TRBV19; J: TRBJ2-1; size: NA; D: TRBD2; CDR3: CASSIDFRTSGRSSEQFF; DNA: TGTGCCAGTAGTATAGATTTTCGGACTAGCGGGAGATCATCTGAGCAGTTCTTC
V: TRBV18; J: TRBJ2-7; size: NA; D: TRBD1; CDR3: CASSPPPGQGTFEQYF; DNA: TGTGCCAGCTCACCCCCTCCGGGACAGGGTACTTTCGAGCAGTACTTC
V: TRBV15; J: TRBJ2-7; size: NA; D: TRBD2; CDR3: CATSRDRLAGISSSYEQYF; DNA: TGTGCCACCAGCAGAGATCGGCTAGCGGGAATTTCCAGCTCCTACGAGCAGTACTTC
V: TRBV7-9; J: TRBJ1-4; size: NA; D: NA; CDR3: CASSFQGPGSEKLFF; DNA: TGTGCCAGCAGCTTTCAAGGACCGGGATCTGAAAAACTGTTTTTT
V: TRBV7-3; J: TRBJ2-6; size: NA; D: NA; CDR3: CASSLTQAGANVLTF; DNA: TGTGCCAGCAGCTTAACACAGGCTGGGGCCAACGTCCTGACTTTC
V: TRBV10-3; J: TRBJ2-2; size: NA; D: TRBD1; CDR3: CAIKKTMGQANTGELFF; DNA: TGTGCCATCAAAAAGACGATGGGACAGGCGAACACCGGGGAGCTGTTTTTT
V: TRBV10-3; J: TRBJ2-3; size: NA; D: TRBD2; CDR3: CAIDKSGGGTDTQYF; DNA: TGTGCCATAGATAAAAGCGGGGGGGGGACAGATACGCAGTATTTT
V: TRBV4-2; J: TRBJ1-4; size: medium-sized; D: TRBD1; CDR3: CASSQDRGTGNEKLFF; DNA: TGTGCCAGCAGCCAAGATCGGGGGACAGGGAATGAAAAACTGTTTTTT
V: TRBV29-1; J: TRBJ2-1; size: NA; D: NA; CDR3: CSTDHGTRDEQFF; DNA: TGCAGCACCGACCACGGCACGAGGGATGAGCAGTTCTTC
V: TRBV19; J: TRBJ1-6; size: NA; D: TRBD1; CDR3: CASATGGIHYNSPLHF; DNA: TGTGCCAGTGCTACAGGGGGAATACATTATAATTCACCCCTCCACTTT
V: TRBV5-1; J: TRBJ2-7; size: NA; D: NA; CDR3: CASSFSSYEQYF; DNA: TGCGCCAGCAGCTTCAGCTCCTACGAGCAGTACTTC